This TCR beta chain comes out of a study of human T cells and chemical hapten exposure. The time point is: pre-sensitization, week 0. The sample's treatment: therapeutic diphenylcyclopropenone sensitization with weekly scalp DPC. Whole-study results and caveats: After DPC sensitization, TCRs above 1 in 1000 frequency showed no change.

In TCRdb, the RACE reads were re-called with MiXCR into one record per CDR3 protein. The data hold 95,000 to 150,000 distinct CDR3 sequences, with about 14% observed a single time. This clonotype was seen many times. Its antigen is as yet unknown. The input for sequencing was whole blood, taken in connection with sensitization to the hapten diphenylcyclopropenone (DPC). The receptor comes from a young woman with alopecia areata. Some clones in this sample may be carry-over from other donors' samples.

CDR3 in amino acids: CASSPEGDSQPQHF. The CDR3 nucleotides are TGTGCCAGCTCACCAGAGGGCGATTCTCAGCCCCAGCATTTT. The chain recombines TRBV18 with TRBJ1-5; D call uncertain. Trimming stripped 2 bases from V and 6 bases from J, with 11 bases between. The CDR3 runs to 14 residues. Germline-derived CDR1 and CDR2 are KGHSH and LQKENI.